The 31 T cell receptor beta chains below come from one sample, sequenced in a study of blood T cell repertoires in COVID-19 (TCRdb year 2020). Libraries came from the immunoSEQ multiplex PCR assay. TCRdb limited this immuneACCESS table to in-frame rearrangements with V and J called. A share of clones is missing; checked studies link under half to unresolved V genes, and the rest is unexplained. The sample table lists some 120,000 clones, approximately 83% of them with a count of one. Approximately 10% of the sample comes from the top ten. The sequenced material came from peripheral blood. The origin of the receptors is a man in his sixties with acute or convalescent COVID-19.

V is TRBV19 and J is TRBJ1-4; D gene uncertain. Trimming pared 7 bases from V and 2 bases from J, leaving 11 bases between. CDR1 LNHDA and CDR2 SQIVND come from the germline V gene (reference sequence). The CDR3 length is 14 residues. The CDR3 here is CASNLGGTNEKLFF. The CDR3 bases are TGTGCCAGTAACCTGGGAGGGACTAATGAAAAACTGTTTTTT. Filled out from reference TRBV19 and TRBJ1-4, the complete variable domain reads DGGITQSPKYLFRKEGQNVTLSCEQNLNHDAMYWYRQDPGQGLRLIYYSQIVNDFQKGDIAEGYSVSREKKESFPLTVTSAQKNPTAFYLCASNLGGTNEKLFFGSGTQLSVL.

V usage is TRBV15 and J usage is TRBJ2-4, with D perhaps matching TRBD2 (5 bases). Trimming stripped 2 bases from V and 0 bases from J, with 17 bases between. CDR1 and CDR2 (germline): LNHNV, YYDKDF (reference sequence). This CDR3 spans 18 amino acids. The CDR3 DNA sequence: TGTGCCACCAGCAGACCGATTAGCGCGCCACTAGCCAAAAACATTCAGTACTTC. As protein: CATSRPISAPLAKNIQYF.

J is TRBJ2-1 and V is TRBV27; TRBD2 matches at 7 bases. CDR1 and CDR2 from the germline V gene are MNHEY and SMNVEV (reference sequence). The J segment lost 8 bases and the V segment lost 7 bases, leaving 14 bases of the junction unmatched. The CDR3 covers 15 residues. The CDR3 reads CASNPDGGGGYEQFF. The CDR3 DNA reads TGTGCCAGCAACCCGGACGGTGGGGGGGGATATGAGCAGTTCTTC.

V and J are TRBV2 and TRBJ2-2; 11 nucleotides align to TRBD1. Germline V CDR1 and CDR2: SNHLY, FYNNEI. The CDR3 has 15 amino acids. The V segment lost 7 bases and the J segment 5 bases; nucleotides outside the gene matches: 6. CDR3 sequence reads: CASIPRDRGTGELFF. The CDR3 region has the DNA TGTGCCAGCATTCCGAGGGACAGGGGGACCGGGGAGCTGTTTTTT.

This chain connects TRBV5-1 to TRBJ2-2, with 8 bases lining up with TRBD2. The CDR3 loop spans 16 amino acids. CDR1 is SGHRS, CDR2 YFSETQ, per germline. The V segment lost 4 bases and the J segment 0 bases; nucleotides outside the gene matches: 5. For the CDR3, the DNA is TGCGCCAGCAGCGGGAGCGGGGGCGCGAACACCGGGGAGCTGTTTTTT. The encoded protein is CASSGSGGANTGELFF.

This clone was counted only a few times. V usage is TRBV11-2 and J usage is TRBJ2-7, with D tentatively TRBD2 (5 bases). CDR1 is SGHAT, CDR2 FQNNGV, per germline. The CDR3 extends over 15 amino acids. The ends were cut back, 3 bases at V and 6 bases at J, with 18 bases in the middle. The CDR3 loop is CASSFLTGSSVEQYF. The CDR3 DNA is TGTGCCAGCAGCTTCCTAACGGGGAGCTCGGTCGAGCAGTACTTC.

The rearrangement joins TRBV18 to TRBJ1-3; 7 positions agree with TRBD1. CDR1 KGHSH and CDR2 LQKENI come from the germline V gene. The CDR3 sequence is 17 residues long. The V segment lost 2 bases and the J segment 0 bases; nucleotides outside the gene matches: 7. The DNA of the CDR3 is TGTGCCAGCTCACCAATAGGGACAGTTCACTCTGGAAACACCATATATTTT. Translating it yields CASSPIGTVHSGNTIYF.

This chain connects TRBV30 to TRBJ1-1, with 8 nucleotides matching TRBD1. The CDR3 extends over 14 amino acids. After removal of 2 bases from V and 1 base from J, the junction contained 3 bases not matched to a gene. Germline CDR1 GTSNPN, CDR2 SVGIG (reference sequence). The CDR3: CAWSTQGGNTEAFF. DNA for the CDR3: TGTGCCTGGAGTACACAGGGGGGGAACACTGAAGCTTTCTTT.

The chain joins TRBV7-3 to TRBJ2-7; a weak D match, TRBD2 (5 bases). Germline loops: CDR1 SGHTA, CDR2 FQGTGA. V lost 5 bases and J 5 bases, leaving 19 bases between the germline ends. This CDR3 region has 15 residues. CDR3 nucleotides: TGTGCCAGCAGCAGCGGACTCTCTCCTGGGAACGAGCAGTACTTC. This codes for CASSSGLSPGNEQYF.

The chain links TRBV5-1 to TRBJ2-1; 9 bases line up with TRBD1. Germline CDR1 SGHRS, CDR2 YFSETQ. V lost 7 bases, J lost 1 base, and 3 bases stayed unmatched. The CDR3 loop spans 14 amino acids. CDR3 sequence reads: CASRDRESYNEQFF. The CDR3 bases are TGCGCCAGCCGGGACAGGGAATCCTACAATGAGCAGTTCTTC. The full variable domain, rest sourced from reference TRBV5-1 and TRBJ2-1, is KAGVTQTPRYLIKTRGQQVTLSCSPISGHRSVSWYQQTPGQGLQFLFEYFSETQRNKGNFPGRFSGRQFSNSRSEMNVSTLELGDSALYLCASRDRESYNEQFFGPGTRLTVL.

This clone was counted once. The V gene is TRBV28, the J gene TRBJ1-3, with 8 bases identical to TRBD1. With 4 bases clipped from V and 0 bases from J, the junction kept 8 bases outside the gene matches. CDR1 and CDR2 (germline): MDHEN, SYDVKM. CDR3 length equals 17 residues. CDR3 residues: CASSSRGQGSSGNTIYF. The CDR3 DNA sequence: TGTGCCAGCAGTTCCCGCGGACAGGGAAGCTCTGGAAACACCATATATTTT.

At least ten counts were recorded for this clone. J is TRBJ1-6 and V is TRBV28; D is unresolved. CDR1 is MDHEN, CDR2 SYDVKM, per germline. Between the trimmed V and J ends, which lost 11 bases and 2 bases, there was a span of 10 bases. This CDR3 region has 13 residues. The CDR3 protein is CASGGAYNSPLHF. The CDR3 coding sequence is TGTGCCTCCGGAGGCGCCTATAATTCACCCCTCCACTTT.

The chain links TRBV29-1 to TRBJ1-3, with D unresolved. The CDR3 is made up of 13 amino acids. Looked up from germline, CDR1 is SQVTM and CDR2 is ANQGSEA. Trimming left V 1 base short and J 5 bases short, with 9 bases between. The CDR3 reads CSVEGTNRNTIYF. For the CDR3, the DNA is TGCAGCGTTGAAGGCACAAACAGAAACACCATATATTTT.

The CDR3 sequence: CASRESSGRSYEQYF. For the CDR3, the DNA is TGTGCCAGCAGGGAGTCTAGCGGGAGGAGCTACGAGCAGTACTTC. This chain links TRBV2 with TRBJ2-7, with 11 nucleotides matching TRBD2. CDR1 is SNHLY, CDR2 FYNNEI, per germline. The J segment lost 3 bases and the V segment lost 6 bases, leaving 7 bases of the junction unmatched. There are 15 residues in the CDR3.

This chain uses TRBV4-2 with TRBJ1-5; 8 nucleotides align to TRBD1. J was trimmed by 6 bases and V by 1 base; bases with no gene match: 5. The CDR3 spans 15 residues. Per germline, CDR1 LGHNA and CDR2 YNFKEQ. CDR3 nucleotide sequence: TGTGCCAGCAGCCAAGCGACAGGGGAACGTCAGCCCCAGCATTTT. It yields the protein CASSQATGERQPQHF.

This sequence joins TRBV5-6 and TRBJ2-1, with D possibly matching TRBD2 (5 bases). The CDR3 is 17 residues long. Trimming took off 2 bases at V and 0 bases at J, with 15 bases between the two ends. The germline V gene encodes CDR1 SGHDT and CDR2 YYEEEE. CDR3 nucleotides: TGTGCCAGCAGCTTTCGACTAACAGAGAACTCCTACAATGAGCAGTTCTTC. Translating it yields CASSFRLTENSYNEQFF. Full variable domain (missing parts from reference TRBV5-6 and TRBJ2-1): DAGVTQSPTHLIKTRGQQVTLRCSPKSGHDTVSWYQQALGQGPQFIFQYYEEEERQRGNFPDRFSGHQFPNYSSELNVNALLLGDSALYLCASSFRLTENSYNEQFFGPGTRLTVL.

The chain employs TRBV27 and TRBJ1-2; D is undetermined. V was cut by 2 bases and J by 1 base, with 11 bases left in between. CDR3 length: 15 amino acids. CDR1 is MNHEY and CDR2 is SMNVEV in the germline V gene (reference sequence). CDR3 sequence (DNA): TGTGCCAGCAGTTTAGGATACGGAGGTAACTATGGCTACACCTTC. It is translated as CASSLGYGGNYGYTF.

V and J are TRBV11-2 and TRBJ2-2; tentative D call: TRBD2 (5 bases). The length of the CDR3 is 13 residues. V lost 5 bases to trimming and J lost 7 bases, with 11 bases between them. CDR1 and CDR2 (germline): SGHAT, FQNNGV. CDR3 DNA: TGTGCCAGCAGCCCGAGGGAGCTCGGGGAGCTGTTTTTT. Amino acid sequence: CASSPRELGELFF.

The chain carries TRBV28 and TRBJ2-7, with 8 bases aligning to TRBD1. The CDR3 totals 14 residues. Germline V gives CDR1 MDHEN, CDR2 SYDVKM. Trimming removed 5 bases from V and 4 bases from J; junction bases left unmatched: 7. The CDR3 here is CASSTGTGAYEQYF. DNA of the CDR3: TGTGCCAGCAGTACGGGGACAGGTGCTTACGAGCAGTACTTC. Full variable domain (rest looked up from reference TRBV28 and TRBJ2-7): DVKVTQSSRYLVKRTGEKVFLECVQDMDHENMFWYRQDPGLGLRLIYFSYDVKMKEKGDIPEGYSVSREKKERFSLILESASTNQTSMYLCASSTGTGAYEQYFGPGTRLTVT.

This clone has more than one count but fewer than ten. This sequence joins TRBV2 and TRBJ1-2; no clear D. The CDR3 runs to 12 residues. Trimming pared 0 bases from V and 8 bases from J, leaving 7 bases between. CDR1 SNHLY and CDR2 FYNNEI come from the germline V gene. CDR3 sequence reads: CASSEANLGYTF. The DNA for the CDR3 is TGTGCCAGCAGTGAAGCGAACTTGGGCTACACCTTC. The full variable domain, its missing parts supplied by reference TRBV2 and TRBJ1-2, is EPEVTQTPSHQVTQMGQEVILRCVPISNHLYFYWYRQILGQKVEFLVSFYNNEISEKSEIFDDQFSVERPDGSNFTLKIRSTKLEDSAMYFCASSEANLGYTFGSGTRLTVV.

The rearrangement links TRBV24-1 to TRBJ2-2; D is uncertain. CDR1 and CDR2 (germline): KGHDR, SFDVKD. This CDR3 comprises 14 residues. Deletions cut 1 base from V and 4 bases from J, with 6 bases between. CDR3 DNA: TGTGCCACCAGTGATTTTGGGCGCACCGGGGAGCTGTTTTTT. Encoded protein: CATSDFGRTGELFF.

This rearrangement joins TRBV27 to TRBJ2-2, with TRBD2 matching over 7 bases. Trimming at V came to 8 bases and at J to 5 bases, leaving 20 bases not matched to a gene. The CDR3 spans 18 residues. Germline V gene lookup returns CDR1 MNHEY and CDR2 SMNVEV (reference sequence). Here the CDR3 DNA reads TGTGCCAGCTCCCTAAGGGGCGGGAGTCCCCTTAGGACCGGGGAGCTGTTTTTT. It encodes CASSLRGGSPLRTGELFF.

CDR3 sequence reads: CASSQEGARGETQYF. In DNA, the CDR3 is TGTGCCAGCAGCCAAGAGGGGGCGAGGGGAGAGACCCAGTACTTC. The V gene is TRBV14, the J gene TRBJ2-5, with a weak D call TRBD1 (6 bases). The CDR3 covers 15 residues. The ends were cut back, 0 bases at V and 4 bases at J, with 12 bases in the middle. CDR1 and CDR2 from the germline V gene are SGHDN and FVKESK.

The chain couples TRBV5-1 to TRBJ2-7; possibly TRBD2 for D (5 bases). The CDR3 spans 14 residues. With 1 base removed from V and 2 bases from J, the gap between germline ends came to 10 bases. Germline V gene sequence: CDR1 SGHRS, CDR2 YFSETQ. The CDR3 bases are TGCGCCAGCAGCTTGATGGCGGGTACCTACGAGCAGTACTTC. Its protein is CASSLMAGTYEQYF.

The chain is built from TRBV24-1 and TRBJ2-3, with D perhaps matching TRBD2 (6 bases). Trimming shortened V by 0 bases and J by 1 base, and 10 bases separated the two germline ends. This CDR3 region has 16 residues. Germline CDR1 is KGHDR and CDR2 is SFDVKD. CDR3: CATSDLRSGRTDTQYF. CDR3 sequence (DNA): TGTGCCACCAGTGATTTGCGTAGCGGACGCACAGATACGCAGTATTTT.

This chain links TRBV29-1 with TRBJ1-2; D is ambiguous. Germline loops: CDR1 SQVTM, CDR2 ANQGSEA. Between the trimmed V and J ends, which lost 4 bases and 8 bases, there was a span of 11 bases. This CDR3 spans 11 amino acids. CDR3 DNA: TGCAGCGTTGGGGAGGGCCTCGGCTACACCTTC. Its protein product is CSVGEGLGYTF.

DNA of the CDR3: TGTGCCAGTAGTATAACAGCTAGCGGGGGGTCCTACGAGCAGTACTTC. Protein: CASSITASGGSYEQYF. This sequence joins TRBV19 and TRBJ2-7; 11 positions match TRBD2. V lost 2 bases, J lost 1 base, and 4 bases stayed unmatched. Germline lookup yields CDR1 LNHDA and CDR2 SQIVND (reference sequence). The CDR3 spans 16 residues. Based on the CDR3 plus reference TRBV19 and TRBJ2-7, the full variable domain is DGGITQSPKYLFRKEGQNVTLSCEQNLNHDAMYWYRQDPGQGLRLIYYSQIVNDFQKGDIAEGYSVSREKKESFPLTVTSAQKNPTAFYLCASSITASGGSYEQYFGPGTRLTVT.

The chain's CDR3 is CASRRQGSGNEQFF. The CDR3 DNA reads as TGCGCCAGCCGTAGACAGGGTAGTGGCAATGAGCAGTTCTTC. The genes are TRBV5-1 and TRBJ2-1, with 7 bases that match TRBD1. Germline CDR1 is SGHRS and CDR2 is YFSETQ. This CDR3 region has 14 residues. V shed 7 bases and J 6 bases; nucleotides not matched to a gene: 10.

The CDR3 spells CASSVRSGSPAETQYF. In DNA, the CDR3 is TGTGCCAGCAGCGTAAGAAGCGGGAGCCCCGCGGAGACCCAGTACTTC. The chain has TRBV9 and TRBJ2-5, with 8 bases that match TRBD2. This CDR3 is built from 16 residues. V lost 1 base to trimming and J lost 5 bases; unmatched junction nucleotides: 10. Germline V lookup: CDR1 SGDLS, CDR2 YYNGEE.

The chain combines TRBV14 with TRBJ1-3; D unresolved. The CDR3 length is 15 residues. V dropped 3 bases and J dropped 3 bases, with 12 bases sitting between them. Germline V gene sequence: CDR1 SGHDN, CDR2 FVKESK. CDR3 sequence (DNA): TGTGCCAGCAGCCAGGGCAGTGGAGGTGGAAACACCATATATTTT. Protein: CASSQGSGGGNTIYF.

This clone appeared once. The rearrangement joins TRBV30 to TRBJ2-7, with a tentative D call TRBD2 (6 bases). The V end lost 3 bases, the J end lost 0 bases, and 12 bases lay between the germline ends. CDR3 length: 14 residues. Germline-derived CDR1 and CDR2 are GTSNPN and SVGIG (reference sequence). CDR3 amino acids: CAWSLLAFSYEQYF. DNA of the CDR3: TGTGCCTGGAGCCTTCTAGCGTTCTCCTACGAGCAGTACTTC.